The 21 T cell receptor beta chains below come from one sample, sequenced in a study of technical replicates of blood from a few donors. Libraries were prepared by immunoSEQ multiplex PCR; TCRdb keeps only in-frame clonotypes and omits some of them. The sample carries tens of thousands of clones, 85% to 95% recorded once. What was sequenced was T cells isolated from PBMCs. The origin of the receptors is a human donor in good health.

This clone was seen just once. CDR3 sequence: CASPPGQDDYGYTF. CDR3 nucleotide sequence: TGTGCCAGTCCGCCTGGACAAGATGACTATGGCTACACCTTC. V usage is TRBV28 and J usage is TRBJ1-2; D possibly corresponds to TRBD1 (5 bases). This CDR3 is built from 14 residues. The germline CDR1 and CDR2 sequences are MDHEN and SYDVKM. The ends were cut back, 9 bases at V and 3 bases at J, with 17 bases in the middle.

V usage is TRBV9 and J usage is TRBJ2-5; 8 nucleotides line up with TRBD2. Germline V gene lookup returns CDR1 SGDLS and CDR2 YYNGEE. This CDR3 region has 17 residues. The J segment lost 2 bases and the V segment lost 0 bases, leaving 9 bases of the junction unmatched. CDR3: CASSVGIGGGPQETQYF. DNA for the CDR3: TGTGCCAGCAGCGTAGGTATCGGGGGGGGCCCTCAAGAGACCCAGTACTTC. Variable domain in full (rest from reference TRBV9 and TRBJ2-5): DSGVTQTPKHLITATGQRVTLRCSPRSGDLSVYWYQQSLDQGLQFLIQYYNGEERAKGNILERFSAQQFPDLHSELNLSSLELGDSALYFCASSVGIGGGPQETQYFGPGTRLLVL.

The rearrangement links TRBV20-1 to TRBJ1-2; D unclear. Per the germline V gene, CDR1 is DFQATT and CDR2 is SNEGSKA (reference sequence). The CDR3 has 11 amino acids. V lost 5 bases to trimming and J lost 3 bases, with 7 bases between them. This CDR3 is CSALIDYGYTF. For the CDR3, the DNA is TGCAGTGCTCTCATAGACTATGGCTACACCTTC.

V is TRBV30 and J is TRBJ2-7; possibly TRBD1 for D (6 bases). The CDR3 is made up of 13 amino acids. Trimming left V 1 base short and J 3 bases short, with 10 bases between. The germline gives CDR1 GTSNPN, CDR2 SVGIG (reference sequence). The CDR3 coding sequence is TGTGCCTGGAGTGGCATAGGGGGCTACGAGCAGTACTTC. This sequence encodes CAWSGIGGYEQYF. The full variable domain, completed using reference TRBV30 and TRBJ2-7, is SQTIHQWPATLVQPVGSPLSLECTVEGTSNPNLYWYRQAAGRGLQLLFYSVGIGQISSEVPQNLSASRPQDRQFILSSKKLLLSDSGFYLCAWSGIGGYEQYFGPGTRLTVT.

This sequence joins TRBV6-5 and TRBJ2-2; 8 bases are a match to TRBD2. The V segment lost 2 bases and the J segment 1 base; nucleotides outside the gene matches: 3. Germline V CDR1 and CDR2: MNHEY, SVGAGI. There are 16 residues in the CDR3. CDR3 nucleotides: TGTGCCAGCAGTTACCCGGGGGGGCTGAACACCGGGGAGCTGTTTTTT. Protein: CASSYPGGLNTGELFF.

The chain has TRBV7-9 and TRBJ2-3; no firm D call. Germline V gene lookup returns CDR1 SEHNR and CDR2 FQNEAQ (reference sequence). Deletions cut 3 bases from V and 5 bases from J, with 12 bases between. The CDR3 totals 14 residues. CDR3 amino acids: CASSFEVSGDTQYF. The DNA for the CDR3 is TGTGCCAGCAGCTTCGAGGTATCCGGAGATACGCAGTATTTT.

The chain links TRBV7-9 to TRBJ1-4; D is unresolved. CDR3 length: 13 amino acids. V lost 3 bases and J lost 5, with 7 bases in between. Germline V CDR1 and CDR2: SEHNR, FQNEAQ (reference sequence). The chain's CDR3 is CASSFLENEKLFF. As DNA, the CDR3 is TGTGCCAGCAGCTTTTTAGAAAATGAAAAACTGTTTTTT.

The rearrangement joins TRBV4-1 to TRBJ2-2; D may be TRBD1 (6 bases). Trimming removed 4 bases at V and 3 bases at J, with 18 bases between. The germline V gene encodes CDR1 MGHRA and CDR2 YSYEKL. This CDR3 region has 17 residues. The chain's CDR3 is CASSPGLGHGYTGELFF. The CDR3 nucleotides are TGCGCCAGCAGCCCGGGATTGGGACACGGGTACACCGGGGAGCTGTTTTTT.

Written as DNA, the CDR3 is TGTGCCAGCAGTGAAGCGCTAGGGGGACGTGGGGAGACCCAGTACTTC. This codes for CASSEALGGRGETQYF. The chain is built from TRBV2 and TRBJ2-5; perhaps TRBD1 as D (6 bases). Deletions cut 0 bases from V and 5 bases from J, with 16 bases between. Germline V lookup: CDR1 SNHLY, CDR2 FYNNEI. The CDR3 loop spans 16 amino acids.

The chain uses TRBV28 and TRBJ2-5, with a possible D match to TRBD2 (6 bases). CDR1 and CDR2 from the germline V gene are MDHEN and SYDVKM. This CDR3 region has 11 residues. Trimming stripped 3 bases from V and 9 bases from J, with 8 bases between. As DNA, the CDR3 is TGTGCCAGCAGTTTGGGGGAGGCCCAGTACTTC. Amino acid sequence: CASSLGEAQYF.

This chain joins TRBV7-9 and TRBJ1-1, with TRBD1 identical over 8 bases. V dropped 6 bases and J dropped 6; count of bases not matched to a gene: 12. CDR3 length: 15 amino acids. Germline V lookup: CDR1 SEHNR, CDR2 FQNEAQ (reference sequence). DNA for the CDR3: TGTGCCAGCAGTAGCAATTCCGGGACAGGCCCTGAAGCTTTCTTT. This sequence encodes CASSSNSGTGPEAFF.

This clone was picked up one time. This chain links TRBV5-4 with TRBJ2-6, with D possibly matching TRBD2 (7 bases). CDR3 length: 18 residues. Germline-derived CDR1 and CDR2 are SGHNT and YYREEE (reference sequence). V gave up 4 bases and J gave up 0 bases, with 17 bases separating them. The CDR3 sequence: CASSRRGAHISGANVLTF. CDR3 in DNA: TGTGCCAGCAGCCGACGGGGGGCCCACATCTCTGGGGCCAACGTCCTGACTTTC.

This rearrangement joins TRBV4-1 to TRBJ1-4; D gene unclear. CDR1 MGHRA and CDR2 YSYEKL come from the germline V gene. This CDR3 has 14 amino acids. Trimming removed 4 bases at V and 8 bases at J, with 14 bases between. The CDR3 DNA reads TGCGCCAGCAGCCCCGTAGGCGGTAGGGAAAAACTGTTTTTT. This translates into CASSPVGGREKLFF.

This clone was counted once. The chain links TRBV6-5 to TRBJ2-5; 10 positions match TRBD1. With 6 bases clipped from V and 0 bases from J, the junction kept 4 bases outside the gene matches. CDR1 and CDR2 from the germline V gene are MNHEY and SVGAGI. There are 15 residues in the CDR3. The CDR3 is CASSPGTGDQETQYF. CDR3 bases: TGTGCCAGCAGCCCCGGGACAGGGGACCAAGAGACCCAGTACTTC.

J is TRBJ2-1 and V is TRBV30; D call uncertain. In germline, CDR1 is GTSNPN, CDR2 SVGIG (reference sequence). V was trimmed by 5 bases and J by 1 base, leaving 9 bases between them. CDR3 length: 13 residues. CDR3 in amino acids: CAWDEVSYNEQFF. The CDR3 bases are TGTGCCTGGGACGAGGTATCCTACAATGAGCAGTTCTTC.

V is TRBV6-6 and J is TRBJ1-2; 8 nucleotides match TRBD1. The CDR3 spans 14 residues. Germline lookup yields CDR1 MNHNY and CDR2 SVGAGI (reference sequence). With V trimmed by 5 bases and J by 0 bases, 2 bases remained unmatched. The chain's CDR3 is CASSDRGTNYGYTF. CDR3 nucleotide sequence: TGTGCCAGCAGTGACAGGGGTACTAACTATGGCTACACCTTC.

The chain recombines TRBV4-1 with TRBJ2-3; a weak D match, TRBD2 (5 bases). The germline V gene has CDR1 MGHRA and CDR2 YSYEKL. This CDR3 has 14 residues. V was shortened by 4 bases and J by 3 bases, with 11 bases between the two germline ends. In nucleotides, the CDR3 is TGCGCCAGCAGCCCTGGACTGGGTACAGATACGCAGTATTTT. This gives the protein CASSPGLGTDTQYF.

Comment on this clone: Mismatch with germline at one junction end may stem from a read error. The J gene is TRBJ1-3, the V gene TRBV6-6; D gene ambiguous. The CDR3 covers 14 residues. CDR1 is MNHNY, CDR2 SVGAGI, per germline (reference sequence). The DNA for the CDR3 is TGTGCCAGCAGTTCTTGGACTAGCGGAAGCACCATATATTTT. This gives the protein CASSSWTSGSTIYF.

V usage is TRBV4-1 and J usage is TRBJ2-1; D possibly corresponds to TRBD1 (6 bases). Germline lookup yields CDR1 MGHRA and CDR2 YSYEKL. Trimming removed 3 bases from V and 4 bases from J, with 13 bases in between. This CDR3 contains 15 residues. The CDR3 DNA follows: TGCGCCAGCAGCCATCAACCGGACAGTTACAATGAGCAGTTCTTC. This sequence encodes CASSHQPDSYNEQFF.

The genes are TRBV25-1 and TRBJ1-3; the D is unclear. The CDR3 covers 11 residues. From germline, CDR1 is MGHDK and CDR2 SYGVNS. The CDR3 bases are TGTGCGACGGGGTTGGGAAACACCATATATTTT. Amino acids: CATGLGNTIYF.

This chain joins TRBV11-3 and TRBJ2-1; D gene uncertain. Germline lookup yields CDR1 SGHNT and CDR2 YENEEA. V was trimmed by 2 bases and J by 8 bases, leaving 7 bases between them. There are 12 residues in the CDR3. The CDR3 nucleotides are TGTGCCAGCAGCTTATTGAGAGATGAGCAGTTCTTC. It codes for CASSLLRDEQFF.